Below are 4 T cell receptor beta chains sequenced from a single sample in a study of blood T cells in healthy people across ages. Combining a sample-barcoded 5' primer with a J-beta primer mix, a second PCR ran for roughly 6 to 12 cycles. TCRdb processed the 5' RACE reads anew with MiXCR; each CDR3 protein has one entry. The sample consists of some 850,000 distinct CDR3 sequences, around 25% of them appearing once. This sample also appeared in a second study, on T cells of mothers and their children.

The sequenced sample consisted of blood. The receptor set was obtained from a boy aged 5 to 17 in good health.

The sample holds a few counts of this clonotype. The rearrangement links TRBV9 to TRBJ2-1; 11 nucleotides align to TRBD2. The germline V gene has CDR1 SGDLS and CDR2 YYNGEE. The CDR3 is made up of 16 amino acids. The J segment lost 8 bases and the V segment lost 4 bases, leaving 11 bases of the junction unmatched. The CDR3 nucleotides are TGTGCCAGCAGCCCCGGGGTAGCGGGGGGGCAGGATGAGCAGTTCTTC. Its protein is CASSPGVAGGQDEQFF.

The V and J genes are TRBV20-1 and TRBJ2-2; a possible D gene is TRBD2 (5 bases). There are 13 residues in the CDR3. The V and J ends lost 4 bases and 5 bases respectively, with 11 bases between them. Germline CDR1 DFQATT, CDR2 SNEGSKA (reference sequence). For the CDR3, the DNA is TGCAGTGCTACGAGGGTTCAAACCGGGGAGCTGTTTTTT. This gives the protein CSATRVQTGELFF.

This clonotype was seen only a few times. The chain recombines TRBV7-2 with TRBJ2-3; no clear D gene. Trimming pared 1 base from V and 1 base from J, leaving 6 bases between. The CDR3 length is 14 residues. Germline-derived CDR1 and CDR2 are SGHTA and FQGNSA. CDR3 loop: CASSLVSGTDTQYF. In DNA form, the CDR3 reads TGTGCCAGCAGCTTAGTAAGTGGCACAGATACGCAGTATTTT.

V is TRBV6-5 and J is TRBJ2-1, with D perhaps matching TRBD1 or TRBD2 (5 bases each). V lost 5 bases to trimming and J lost 4 bases, with 9 bases between them. CDR3 length equals 13 residues. Germline assignment: CDR1 MNHEY and CDR2 SVGAGI. In nucleotides, the CDR3 is TGTGCCAGCAGTCGGGACGAGTACAATGAGCAGTTCTTC. Its protein product is CASSRDEYNEQFF.